This section outlines one TCR beta chain sequence together with its context. This record belongs to a study of control samples from healthy donors and cancer patients. This table comes from immunoSEQ multiplex PCR, and its TCRdb copy is limited to in-frame clones, with some not included. The sample yields approximately 170,000 clones, about 94% seen once. The CDR3 covers 12 residues. Trimming left V 0 bases short and J 6 bases short, with 7 bases between. The germline V gene encodes CDR1 SGHDT and CDR2 YYEEEE. This receptor was taken from a woman between 25 and 40 years old in good health. Sequenced sample: blood. The chain uses TRBV5-6 and TRBJ2-7; a weak D match, TRBD1 (5 bases). The CDR3 region is CASSLGQPEQYF. In DNA, the CDR3 is TGTGCCAGCAGCTTGGGACAGCCCGAGCAGTACTTC. Filled out from reference TRBV5-6 and TRBJ2-7, the complete variable domain reads DAGVTQSPTHLIKTRGQQVTLRCSPKSGHDTVSWYQQALGQGPQFIFQYYEEEERQRGNFPDRFSGHQFPNYSSELNVNALLLGDSALYLCASSLGQPEQYFGPGTRLTVT.